This T cell receptor (beta chain) was recorded in a study of blood T cell repertoires in COVID-19. Background on the study: The United States, Italy and Spain were the sources of the acute and convalescent COVID-19 samples. T cells, B-cell-depleted T cells, or PBMCs provided the cDNA or gDNA that served as material.

The CDR3 loop spans 13 amino acids. Trimming pared 7 bases from V and 4 bases from J, leaving 16 bases between. Germline V CDR1 and CDR2: GTSNPN, SVGIG (reference sequence). Original analysis: For nucleated cells, counts were estimated from reference gene primer amplification. Profiling relied on immunoSEQ multiplex PCR, and the TCRdb table lists in-frame clones only, not all of them. The D gene and trimming were derived from the DNA, and the V and J assignments and clone size from that table. The profile shows around 51,000 clones, 90% of them singletons. This TCR derives from a man between 65 and 85 years old with acute or convalescent COVID-19. Sequencing was done on a sample of peripheral blood. The J gene is TRBJ1-2, the V gene TRBV30; D might be TRBD1 (6 bases). The CDR3 DNA follows: TGTGCCTCAAACAGGGAACAGATCTATGGCTACACCTTC. Translation gives CASNREQIYGYTF.